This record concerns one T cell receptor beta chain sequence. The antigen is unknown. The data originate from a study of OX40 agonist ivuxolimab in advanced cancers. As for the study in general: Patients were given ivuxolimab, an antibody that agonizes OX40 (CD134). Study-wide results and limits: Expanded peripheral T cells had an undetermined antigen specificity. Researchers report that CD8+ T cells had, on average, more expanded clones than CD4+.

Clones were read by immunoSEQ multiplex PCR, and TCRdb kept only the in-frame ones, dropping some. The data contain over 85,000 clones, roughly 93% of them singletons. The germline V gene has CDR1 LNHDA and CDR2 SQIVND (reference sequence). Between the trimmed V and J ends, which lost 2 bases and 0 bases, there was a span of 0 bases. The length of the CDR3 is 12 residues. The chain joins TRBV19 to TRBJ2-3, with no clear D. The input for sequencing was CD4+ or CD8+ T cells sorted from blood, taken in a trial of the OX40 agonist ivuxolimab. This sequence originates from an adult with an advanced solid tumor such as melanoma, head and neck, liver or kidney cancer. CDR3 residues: CASSISTDTQYF. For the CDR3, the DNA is TGTGCCAGTAGTATAAGCACAGATACGCAGTATTTT.